The T cell receptor beta chain described here comes from a study of blood T cell repertoires in COVID-19. Individuals aged about 18 to 90 years were recruited from fewer than 25 US areas. Clinical history reported by participants formed the basis on which cohorts were assigned. TCRdb keeps only in-frame clones here, not all; method: immunoSEQ multiplex PCR. The sample yields 130,000 to 150,000 clones, 88% seen once. Germline V CDR1 and CDR2: MDHEN, SYDVKM. V lost 5 bases to trimming and J lost 3 bases; unmatched junction nucleotides: 9. The CDR3 has 15 amino acids. The chain joins TRBV28 to TRBJ1-2; 7 bases match TRBD1. This clonotype was obtained from a woman between 25 and 40 years old with acute COVID-19. Sequencing used PBMCs or T cells enriched from blood (not recorded which). In nucleotides, the CDR3 is TGTGCCAGCAGTAGCCCGACAGGGAACGACTATGGCTACACCTTC. Translation gives CASSSPTGNDYGYTF.